One T cell receptor (beta chain) is described in this entry. From germline, CDR1 is MDHEN and CDR2 SYDVKM. V dropped 4 bases and J dropped 2 bases, with 13 bases sitting between them. The CDR3 totals 15 residues. The assay was immunoSEQ multiplex PCR, and TCRdb's table has in-frame clones only and misses some. The table lists 70,000 to 80,000 clones, 80% to 90% of them singletons. The data derive from a study of OX40 agonist ivuxolimab in advanced cancers. Study details: Each patient was given ivuxolimab into a vein every 2 weeks, at 0.01 to 10 mg/kg.

The chain has TRBV28 and TRBJ2-3; possibly TRBD1 for D (5 bases). Material: CD4+ or CD8+ T cells sorted from blood, obtained in a trial of the OX40 agonist ivuxolimab. This receptor was taken from an adult with an advanced solid tumor such as melanoma, head and neck, liver or kidney cancer. CDR3 loop: CASSWNSGNTDTQYF. In nucleotides, the CDR3 is TGTGCCAGCAGTTGGAATTCAGGGAACACAGATACGCAGTATTTT.